The subject of this entry is one TCR beta chain. This specimen belongs to a study of blood T cell repertoires in COVID-19. About the research overall: Spain, Italy and the United States supplied samples that represented acute and convalescent COVID-19. PBMCs, B-cell-depleted T cells, or T cells provided the cDNA or gDNA that made up the material.

Authors' methods: Reference gene primer amplification yielded estimated nucleated cell counts. TCRdb keeps only in-frame clones here, not all; method: immunoSEQ multiplex PCR. The V and J calls and clone size are taken from that table; D and trimming were inferred from the DNA. There are 150,000 to 200,000 clones in the sample; roughly nine tenths occur only once, and 1.5% to 2% lies in the top ten. The CDR3 spans 18 residues. Germline V gene data show CDR1 as SGHRS and CDR2 as YFSETQ. V lost 2 bases and J 4 bases, leaving 21 bases between the germline ends. This chain uses TRBV5-1 with TRBJ2-2; D perhaps matches TRBD2 (5 bases). Sequencing was carried out using peripheral blood. The clonotype comes from a man younger than 30 who had recovered from COVID-19. This CDR3 is CASSFIITGFTGTGELFF. As DNA, the CDR3 is TGCGCCAGCAGCTTTATAATAACGGGATTCACGGGCACCGGGGAGCTGTTTTTT.